This T cell receptor (beta chain) was identified in a study of cytomegalovirus exposure and HLA in healthy donors. CDR1 MRHNA and CDR2 SNTAGT come from the germline V gene. CDR3 length equals 13 residues. V was pared by 2 bases and J by 1 base, with 5 bases between. PCR was performed using 60 Vbeta and 13 Jbeta primers. The protocol was immunoSEQ multiplex PCR, while the TCRdb copy is restricted to in-frame clones and leaves out a portion. Seen here are about 160,000 clones, about four fifths observed once, and the top ten hold around 1.5%. The V call is TRBV6-4, the J call TRBJ1-1; the D is unclear. The receptor was isolated from a male donor in good health and CMV-seronegative. Source material: PBMCs. The DNA for the CDR3 is TGTGCCAGCAGTGACAGAGAGAACACTGAAGCTTTCTTT. Translated: CASSDRENTEAFF.